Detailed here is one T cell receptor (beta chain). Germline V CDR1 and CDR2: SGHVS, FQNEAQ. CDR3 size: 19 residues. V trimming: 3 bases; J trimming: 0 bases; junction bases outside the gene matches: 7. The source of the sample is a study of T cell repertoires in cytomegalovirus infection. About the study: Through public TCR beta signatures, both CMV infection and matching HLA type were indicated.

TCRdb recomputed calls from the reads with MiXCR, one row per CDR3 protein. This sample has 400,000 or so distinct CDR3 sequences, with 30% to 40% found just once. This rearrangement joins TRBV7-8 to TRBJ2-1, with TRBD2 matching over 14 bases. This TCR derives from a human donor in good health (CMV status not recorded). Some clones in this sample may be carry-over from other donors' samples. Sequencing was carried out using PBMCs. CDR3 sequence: CASSFRTSGGKVSYNEQFF. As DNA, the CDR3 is TGTGCCAGCAGCTTCAGGACTAGCGGGGGGAAAGTCTCCTACAATGAGCAGTTCTTC.